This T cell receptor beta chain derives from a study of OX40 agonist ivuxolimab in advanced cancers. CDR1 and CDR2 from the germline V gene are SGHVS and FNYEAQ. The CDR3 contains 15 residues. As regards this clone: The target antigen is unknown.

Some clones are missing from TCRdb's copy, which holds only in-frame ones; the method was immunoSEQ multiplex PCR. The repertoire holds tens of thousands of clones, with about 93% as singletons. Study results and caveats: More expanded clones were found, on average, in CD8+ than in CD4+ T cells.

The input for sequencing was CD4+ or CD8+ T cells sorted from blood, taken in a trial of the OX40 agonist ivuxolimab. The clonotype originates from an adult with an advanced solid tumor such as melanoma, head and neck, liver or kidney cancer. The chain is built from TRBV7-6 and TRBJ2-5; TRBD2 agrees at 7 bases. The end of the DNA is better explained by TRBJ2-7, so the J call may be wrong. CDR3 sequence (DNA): TGTGCCAGCAGCTTAGAAGCGGGGCTCTCCTACGAGCAGTACTTC. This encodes CASSLEAGLSYEQYF.